Detailed here is one T cell receptor (beta chain). Its antigen is not known. The ends were cut back, 0 bases at V and 5 bases at J, with 11 bases in the middle. The CDR3 consists of 15 residues. Germline V gene data show CDR1 as SGDLS and CDR2 as YYNGEE. TCRdb fed the RT-PCR reads into MiXCR, producing one record per CDR3 protein. The data show hundreds of thousands of distinct CDR3 sequences, about an eighth seen once. This entry comes from a study of response to subunit inactivated influenza vaccine. Overall study results and limits: The study's authors posited that every seasonal influenza vaccination enlists few new T cells.

This chain joins TRBV9 and TRBJ2-2, with D maybe TRBD1 (6 bases). The sample was PBMCs from blood, taken about 40 days after vaccination. This clonotype was sampled from a man in his fifties or sixties who received an inactivated influenza vaccine. The CDR3 reads CASSVGDIGTGELFF. Written as DNA, the CDR3 is TGTGCCAGCAGCGTAGGGGACATCGGGACCGGGGAGCTGTTTTTT.